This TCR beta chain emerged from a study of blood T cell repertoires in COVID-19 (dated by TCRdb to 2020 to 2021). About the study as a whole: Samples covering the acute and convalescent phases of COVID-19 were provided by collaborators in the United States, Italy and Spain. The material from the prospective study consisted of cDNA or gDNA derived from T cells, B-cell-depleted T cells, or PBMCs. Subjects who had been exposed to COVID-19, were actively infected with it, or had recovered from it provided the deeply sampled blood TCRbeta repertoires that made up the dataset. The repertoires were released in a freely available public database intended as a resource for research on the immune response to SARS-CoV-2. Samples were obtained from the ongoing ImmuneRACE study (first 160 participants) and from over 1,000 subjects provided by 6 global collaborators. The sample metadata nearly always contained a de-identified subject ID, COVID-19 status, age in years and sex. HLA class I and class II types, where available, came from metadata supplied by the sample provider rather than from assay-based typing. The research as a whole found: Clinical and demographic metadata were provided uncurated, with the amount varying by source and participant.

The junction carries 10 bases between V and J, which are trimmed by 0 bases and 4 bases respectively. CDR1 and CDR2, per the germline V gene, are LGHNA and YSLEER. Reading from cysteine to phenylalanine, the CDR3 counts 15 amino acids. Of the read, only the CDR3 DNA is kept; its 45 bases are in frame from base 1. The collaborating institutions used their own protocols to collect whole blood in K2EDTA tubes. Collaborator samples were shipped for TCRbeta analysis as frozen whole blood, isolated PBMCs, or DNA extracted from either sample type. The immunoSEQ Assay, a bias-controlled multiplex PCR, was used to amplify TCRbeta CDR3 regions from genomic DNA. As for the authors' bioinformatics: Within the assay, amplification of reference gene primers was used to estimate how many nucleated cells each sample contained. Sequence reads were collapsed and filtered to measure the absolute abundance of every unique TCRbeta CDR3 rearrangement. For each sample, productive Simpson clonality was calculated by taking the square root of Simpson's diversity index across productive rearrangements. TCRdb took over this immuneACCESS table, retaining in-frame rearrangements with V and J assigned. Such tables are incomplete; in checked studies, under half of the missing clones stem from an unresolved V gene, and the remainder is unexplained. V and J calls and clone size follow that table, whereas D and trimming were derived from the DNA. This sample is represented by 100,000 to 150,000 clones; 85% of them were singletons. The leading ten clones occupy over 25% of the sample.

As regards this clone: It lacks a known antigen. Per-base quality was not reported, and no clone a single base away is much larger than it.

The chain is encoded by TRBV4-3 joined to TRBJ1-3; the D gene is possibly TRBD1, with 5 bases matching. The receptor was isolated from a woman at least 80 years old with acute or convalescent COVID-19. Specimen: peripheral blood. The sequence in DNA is TGCGCCAGCAGCCAAGAGGCAAGGGGAGGAAACACCATATATTTT. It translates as CASSQEARGGNTIYF.